This T cell receptor beta chain was captured by sequencing in a study of Ad26.COV2.S vaccination and SARS-CoV-2 variants. Treatment noted: around 19 received Ad26.COV2.S at low or high dose, single or two shots; roughly five received placebo; per-sample allocation not given. The samples were gathered on day 63 after the first injection of vaccine or placebo. What was given as vaccine was an Ad26 vector encoding Wuhan-strain SARS-CoV-2 spike. Only in-frame clones appear in the TCRdb table, and some are missing; sequencing was by immunoSEQ multiplex PCR. Of 200,000 to 250,000 clones in the sample, roughly 90% were seen once. The TCR sequence derives from a person between 18 and 59 years old who received the Ad26.COV2.S COVID-19 vaccine or a placebo. This sample comprised peripheral blood, obtained in a trial of Ad26.COV2.S vaccine versus placebo.

The CDR3 protein is CASSLAGRGGAQETQYF. The DNA for the CDR3 is TGTGCCAGCAGCCTAGCGGGTCGCGGGGGGGCCCAAGAGACCCAGTACTTC. V usage is TRBV11-2 and J usage is TRBJ2-5; 9 bases are a match to TRBD2. Germline assignment: CDR1 SGHAT and CDR2 FQNNGV. V lost 5 bases to trimming and J lost 1 base; unmatched junction nucleotides: 11. The CDR3 contains 17 residues.